Below, 28 T cell receptor beta chains from the same sample are listed, as sequenced in a study of regulatory T cells in long-lasting Graves disease. Construction of TCR beta libraries relied on iRepertoire HTBI primers and on Arm-PCR targeting CDR3 regions. MiXCR, run by TCRdb on the multiplex PCR reads, gives a single entry per CDR3 protein. The sample includes approximately 270,000 distinct CDR3 sequences, around 19% seen only once; the top ten take less than 15%. Described time point: newly diagnosed GD, antithyroid drugs for less than 3 months. Following extraction of RNA from PBMCs, that RNA was used to make the TCR library. These same records also appear under a second study, on T cells in Graves' hyperthyroidism and ophthalmopathy.

Sequencing was performed on peripheral blood mononuclear cells (PBMCs), taken at new diagnosis, from a patient treated with antithyroid drugs. The receptors were sampled from a woman younger than 45 with Graves disease.

Ten or more counts support this clonotype. This chain joins TRBV4-1 and TRBJ1-1; D remains unclear. This CDR3 comprises 14 residues. The germline V gene has CDR1 MGHRA and CDR2 YSYEKL. V was cut by 2 bases and J by 0 bases, with 7 bases left in between. The CDR3 region has the DNA TGCGCCAGCAGCCAAACGACCGTGAACACTGAAGCTTTCTTT. Its translation is CASSQTTVNTEAFF.

The chain employs TRBV27 and TRBJ2-7; 12 nucleotides agree with TRBD1. CDR1 and CDR2 (germline): MNHEY, SMNVEV (reference sequence). The CDR3 has 15 residues. V dropped 6 bases and J dropped 9; count of bases not matched to a gene: 12. The CDR3 DNA is TGTGCCAGCAGGACAACCGGGACAGGGGGCGCAGGGCAGTACTTC. This translates into CASRTTGTGGAGQYF.

At least ten counts were recorded for this clonotype. The chain carries TRBV20-1 and TRBJ2-5, with 8 bases that match TRBD2. CDR3 length: 13 residues. Looked up from germline, CDR1 is DFQATT and CDR2 is SNEGSKA (reference sequence). J gave up 5 bases and V 4 bases, and 6 bases lay outside the gene matches. The CDR3 sequence is CSAMERGRETQYF. In DNA, the CDR3 is TGCAGTGCTATGGAGCGGGGGAGGGAGACCCAGTACTTC.

This clonotype was seen more than once but under ten times. Just one base apart from a much larger clone, this may be a read error. This chain joins TRBV20-1 and TRBJ1-4, with D unresolved. This CDR3 has 13 residues. The germline gives CDR1 DFQATT, CDR2 SNEGSKA (reference sequence). The CDR3 nucleotides are TGCAGTGCTAGTTTCGGGGAGTCGAGGAAACTGGTTTTT. This encodes CSASFGESRKLVF.

This clonotype was detected ten times or more. This rearrangement joins TRBV27 to TRBJ1-1; no clear D gene. The CDR3 has 11 residues. V lost 7 bases and J 1 base, leaving 4 bases between the germline ends. Germline V gene lookup returns CDR1 MNHEY and CDR2 SMNVEV (reference sequence). CDR3 loop: CASTGNTEAFF. The CDR3 coding sequence is TGTGCCAGCACAGGGAACACTGAAGCTTTCTTT.

Of note for this clonotype: This clone may be a read error of a much larger clone one base away. This chain uses TRBV20-1 with TRBJ2-6; either TRBD1 or TRBD2 may supply D (5 bases each). The CDR3 is made up of 14 amino acids. Germline V gene data show CDR1 as DFQATT and CDR2 as SNEGSKA (reference sequence). V was pared by 3 bases and J by 1 base, with 7 bases between. The CDR3 DNA is TGCAGTGCTAGTGAGGGGTCTGGGGCCAACGTCCTGACTTTC. Its translation is CSASEGSGANVLTF.

This chain joins TRBV20-1 and TRBJ2-7; TRBD2 aligns across 9 bases. J was trimmed by 7 bases and V by 6 bases; bases with no gene match: 22. The CDR3 is made up of 17 amino acids. The V gene's germline CDR1 is DFQATT and CDR2 SNEGSKA (reference sequence). The CDR3 DNA is TGCAGTGCCCAACGTTGGTTGCTAGCGGGGTCGGGGACAGAGCAGTACTTC. Amino acid sequence: CSAQRWLLAGSGTEQYF.

The gene calls are TRBV27 and TRBJ2-3; D remains unclear. CDR1 and CDR2 from the germline V gene are MNHEY and SMNVEV (reference sequence). CDR3 length: 13 amino acids. With 4 bases removed from V and 3 bases from J, the gap between germline ends came to 8 bases. The CDR3 reads CASSSQRTDTQYF. CDR3 bases: TGTGCCAGCAGTTCTCAGAGAACAGATACGCAGTATTTT.

This clonotype was detected ten times or more. The V gene is TRBV11-2, the J gene TRBJ2-3; no reliable D call. Between the trimmed V and J ends, which lost 5 bases and 0 bases, there was a span of 9 bases. The germline gives CDR1 SGHAT, CDR2 FQNNGV. CDR3 length equals 14 residues. CDR3 loop: CASSPWESTDTQYF. The CDR3 coding sequence is TGTGCCAGCAGCCCCTGGGAAAGCACAGATACGCAGTATTTT.

The rearrangement links TRBV29-1 to TRBJ2-6; D unclear. The CDR3 runs 12 residues. Germline assignment: CDR1 SQVTM and CDR2 ANQGSEA. V dropped 5 bases and J dropped 4 bases, with 6 bases sitting between them. CDR3 residues: CSVNVGANVLTF. DNA of the CDR3: TGCAGCGTTAACGTGGGGGCCAACGTCCTGACTTTC.

The sample holds many counts of this clonotype. The CDR3 is CASSLVPGYGNTIYF. CDR3 sequence (DNA): TGTGCCAGCAGCTTAGTCCCAGGGTATGGAAACACCATATATTTT. This rearrangement joins TRBV7-9 to TRBJ1-3; a possible D gene is TRBD1 (5 bases). The CDR3 sequence is 15 residues long. With 1 base removed from V and 3 bases from J, the gap between germline ends came to 10 bases. The germline gives CDR1 SEHNR, CDR2 FQNEAQ (reference sequence).

This clonotype was counted many times. V and J are TRBV20-1 and TRBJ2-1; a possible D gene is TRBD2 (5 bases). CDR1 is DFQATT and CDR2 is SNEGSKA in the germline V gene (reference sequence). This CDR3 is built from 13 residues. Trimming shortened V by 0 bases and J by 6 bases, and 9 bases separated the two germline ends. The DNA for the CDR3 is TGCAGTGCTAGAGATCCTGAGGGCAATGAGCAGTTCTTC. Translation: CSARDPEGNEQFF.

The table lists this clonotype with many counts. The chain is built from TRBV27 and TRBJ2-5, with 8 bases lining up with TRBD1. V lost 4 bases to trimming and J lost 1 base; unmatched junction nucleotides: 11. CDR3 size: 17 residues. Looked up from germline, CDR1 is MNHEY and CDR2 is SMNVEV (reference sequence). CDR3: CASSSGGIRRPQETQYF. DNA for the CDR3: TGTGCCAGCAGTTCAGGGGGCATCAGAAGACCCCAAGAGACCCAGTACTTC.

This clonotype was picked up many times. The V gene is TRBV20-1, the J gene TRBJ1-5; D might be TRBD1 (5 bases). This CDR3 is 14 amino acids long. Between the trimmed V and J ends, which lost 3 bases and 0 bases, there was a span of 9 bases. Germline lookup yields CDR1 DFQATT and CDR2 SNEGSKA (reference sequence). The CDR3 reads CSASKGNSNQPQHF. The CDR3 DNA is TGCAGTGCTAGTAAGGGGAATAGCAATCAGCCCCAGCATTTT.

A word on this clonotype: This likely came from a read error, as a far larger clone is one base away. CDR3 coding DNA: TGTGCCAGCAGTTCGGGACGATCGAACACTGATGCTTTCTTT. Amino acid sequence: CASSSGRSNTDAFF. The genes are TRBV6-9 and TRBJ1-1; TRBD1 is a possible D gene (5 bases). The germline CDR1 and CDR2 sequences are MNHGY and SVAAGI. The CDR3 is made up of 14 amino acids.

This clonotype was seen more than once but under ten times. The gene calls are TRBV4-1 and TRBJ1-5; D remains ambiguous. Trimming removed 0 bases from V and 8 bases from J, with 11 bases in between. Germline lookup yields CDR1 MGHRA and CDR2 YSYEKL. The CDR3 loop spans 14 amino acids. This chain's CDR3 is CASSQEEVIKPQHF. The CDR3 DNA follows: TGCGCCAGCAGCCAAGAGGAGGTAATTAAGCCCCAGCATTTT.

This clonotype was seen at least ten times. This sequence joins TRBV12-3 or TRBV12-4 and TRBJ2-3; TRBD2 matches 13 bases. Trimming removed 6 bases from V and 3 bases from J; junction bases left unmatched: 15. The CDR3 sequence is 19 residues long. The CDR3 spells CASSLVRGLAGAPTDTQYF. The CDR3 DNA is TGTGCCAGCAGCCTTGTAAGAGGACTAGCGGGGGCCCCAACAGATACGCAGTATTTT.

This clonotype has a count of ten or more. J is TRBJ2-5 and V is TRBV20-1; TRBD1 aligns across 7 bases. Germline V gives CDR1 DFQATT, CDR2 SNEGSKA (reference sequence). The CDR3 spans 15 residues. V dropped 6 bases and J dropped 5; count of bases not matched to a gene: 15. For the CDR3, the DNA is TGCAGTGCCCCATATCCTAGGGGGCGCGAGGAGACCCAGTACTTC. Translated, it gives CSAPYPRGREETQYF.

This clonotype has a count of ten or more. J is TRBJ2-7 and V is TRBV12-3 or TRBV12-4; D may be TRBD1 (5 bases). The CDR3 length is 13 residues. V dropped 6 bases and J dropped 3 bases, with 12 bases sitting between them. The CDR3 region has the DNA TGTGCCAGCAGCCAGGGTAGTATCTACGAGCAGTACTTC. Translated, it gives CASSQGSIYEQYF.

Ten or more counts support this clonotype. The chain carries TRBV9 and TRBJ1-4, with 7 positions matching TRBD1. Germline V lookup: CDR1 SGDLS, CDR2 YYNGEE. V shed 4 bases, J shed 7 bases, and the junction held 10 bases outside the gene matches. This CDR3 comprises 15 residues. The CDR3 DNA reads TGTGCCAGCAGCCCTCGACAGGGCCTACGTGAAAAACTGTTTTTT. As protein: CASSPRQGLREKLFF.

This clonotype has a handful of counts. The genes are TRBV7-9 and TRBJ1-5; TRBD1 might be the D (5 bases). V shed 1 base and J shed 4 bases, with 17 bases lying between them. The germline V gene encodes CDR1 SEHNR and CDR2 FQNEAQ (reference sequence). The CDR3 sequence is 17 residues long. The CDR3 DNA is TGTGCCAGCAGCTTAGGGGTAGGGAAAGGGGAGAATCAGCCCCAGCATTTT. This encodes CASSLGVGKGENQPQHF. Filled out from reference TRBV7-9 and TRBJ1-5, the complete variable domain reads DTGVSQNPRHKITKRGQNVTFRCDPISEHNRLYWYRQTLGQGPEFLTYFQNEAQLEKSRLLSDRFSAERPKGSFSTLEIQRTEQGDSAMYLCASSLGVGKGENQPQHFGDGTRLSIL.

This clonotype was counted at least ten times. The chain links TRBV14 to TRBJ1-2, with D unclear. The V end lost 3 bases, the J end lost 2 bases, and 13 bases lay between the germline ends. Germline V CDR1 and CDR2: SGHDN, FVKESK. This CDR3 is 15 amino acids long. In DNA form, the CDR3 reads TGTGCCAGCAGCCATGGACCTCTGGGGAACTATGGCTACACCTTC. This translates into CASSHGPLGNYGYTF. The full variable domain, in which reference TRBV14 and TRBJ1-2 provide the parts outside the CDR3, is EAGVTQFPSHSVIEKGQTVTLRCDPISGHDNLYWYRRVMGKEIKFLLHFVKESKQDESGMPNNRFLAERTGGTYSTLKVQPAELEDSGVYFCASSHGPLGNYGYTFGSGTRLTVV.

Remarks on this clonotype: A far more abundant clone sits one base away, making this likely a read error. CDR3 amino acids: CASSLNSGGNTEALF. For the CDR3, the DNA is TGTGCCAGCAGCTTGAACTCGGGGGGCAACACTGAAGCTCTCTTT. The chain combines TRBV11-1 with TRBJ1-1, with D tentatively TRBD1 (6 bases). This CDR3 contains 15 residues. The germline CDR1 and CDR2 sequences are SGHAT and FQDESV (reference sequence). The full variable domain, in which reference TRBV11-1 and TRBJ1-1 provide the parts outside the CDR3, is EAEVAQSPRYKITEKSQAVAFWCDPISGHATLYWYRQILGQGPELLVQFQDESVVDDSQLPKDRFSAERLKGVDSTLKIQPAELGDSAMYLCASSLNSGGNTEALFGQGTRLTVV.

This clonotype was counted ten times or more. This sequence joins TRBV7-9 and TRBJ2-7; 8 bases agree with TRBD1. Germline assignment: CDR1 SEHNR and CDR2 FQNEAQ (reference sequence). The CDR3 has 15 residues. J was trimmed by 6 bases and V by 1 base; bases with no gene match: 8. The CDR3 here is CASSLDSGTGGEQYF. Written as DNA, the CDR3 is TGTGCCAGCAGCTTAGATTCCGGGACAGGAGGCGAGCAGTACTTC.

This clonotype was found many times. V usage is TRBV20-1 and J usage is TRBJ1-5; tentative D call: TRBD1 (6 bases). Trimming took off 0 bases at V and 1 base at J, with 13 bases between the two ends. This CDR3 contains 16 residues. Germline V gene data show CDR1 as DFQATT and CDR2 as SNEGSKA (reference sequence). In nucleotides, the CDR3 is TGCAGTGCTAGAGATTACGGACAGTTAAGCAATCAGCCCCAGCATTTT. This encodes CSARDYGQLSNQPQHF.

This clonotype showed up many times. This rearrangement joins TRBV20-1 to TRBJ2-2; the D gene is possibly TRBD2 (5 bases). Germline CDR1 and CDR2: DFQATT and SNEGSKA (reference sequence). This CDR3 has 13 amino acids. CDR3: CSVLVEDTGELFF. The DNA for the CDR3 is TGCAGCGTCCTGGTGGAGGACACCGGGGAGCTGTTTTTT.

This clonotype was detected ten times or more. This chain joins TRBV19 and TRBJ1-1; D is unclear. There are 15 residues in the CDR3. Trimming removed 6 bases at V and 0 bases at J, with 14 bases between. From germline, CDR1 is LNHDA and CDR2 SQIVND (reference sequence). The CDR3 spells CASRNSFRMNTEAFF. In nucleotides, the CDR3 is TGTGCCAGTAGAAACAGCTTCCGTATGAACACTGAAGCTTTCTTT.

This clonotype was detected many times. This chain uses TRBV20-1 with TRBJ1-2; 9 positions agree with TRBD1. Germline trimming cut 8 bases from V and 7 bases from J; bases unmatched to any gene: 5. Germline V gives CDR1 DFQATT, CDR2 SNEGSKA (reference sequence). CDR3 length: 11 residues. The CDR3 region is CSLDRGGGYTF. The CDR3 nucleotides are TGCAGTTTGGACAGGGGAGGTGGCTACACCTTC.